This T cell receptor beta chain was found in a study of blood T cell repertoires in COVID-19. Turning to the study itself: Nucleic acid was either cDNA or gDNA, and it came from T cells, B-cell-depleted T cells, or PBMCs.

The CDR3 is 13 amino acids. Germline V gene data show CDR1 as MNHEY and CDR2 as SMNVEV (reference sequence). The V gene end was trimmed by 6 bases and the J gene end by 4 bases; junction bases not matched to a gene: 0. Assay: immunoSEQ multiplex PCR; the TCRdb copy retains only in-frame clones and omits some. The sample carries roughly 400,000 clones, 90% recorded once. This clonotype was sampled from a man between 18 and 35 years old who had recovered from COVID-19. The sample consisted of PBMCs or T cells enriched from blood (not recorded which). V and J are TRBV27 and TRBJ2-1; 10 bases align to TRBD2. CDR3 amino acids: CASRTSGYNEQFF. In DNA, the CDR3 is TGTGCCAGCAGGACTAGCGGGTACAATGAGCAGTTCTTC.